Sequencing of this T cell receptor beta chain was carried out in a study of cytomegalovirus exposure and HLA in healthy donors. CDR3 size: 15 residues. The germline CDR1 and CDR2 sequences are SEHNR and FQNEAQ (reference sequence). Trimming left V 2 bases short and J 4 bases short, with 14 bases between. General study points: Within an earlier analysis, most TCR beta V segments proved productive either about 90% or about 30% of the time.

On this clone itself: Its target is unknown.

PCR primers comprised 60 Vbeta and 13 Jbeta primers. Method: immunoSEQ multiplex PCR; TCRdb's copy keeps in-frame clones and lacks some. The sample has 180,000 or so clones, over 60% seen once. The chain links TRBV7-9 to TRBJ1-1; D may be TRBD1 (6 bases). The TCR originated in a man aged 45 to 65 in good health and CMV-seropositive. The sample taken for sequencing was PBMCs. The CDR3 nucleotides are TGTGCCAGCAGCTTATTCCTACAGGGAGTCACTGAAGCTTTCTTT. Its protein is CASSLFLQGVTEAFF.